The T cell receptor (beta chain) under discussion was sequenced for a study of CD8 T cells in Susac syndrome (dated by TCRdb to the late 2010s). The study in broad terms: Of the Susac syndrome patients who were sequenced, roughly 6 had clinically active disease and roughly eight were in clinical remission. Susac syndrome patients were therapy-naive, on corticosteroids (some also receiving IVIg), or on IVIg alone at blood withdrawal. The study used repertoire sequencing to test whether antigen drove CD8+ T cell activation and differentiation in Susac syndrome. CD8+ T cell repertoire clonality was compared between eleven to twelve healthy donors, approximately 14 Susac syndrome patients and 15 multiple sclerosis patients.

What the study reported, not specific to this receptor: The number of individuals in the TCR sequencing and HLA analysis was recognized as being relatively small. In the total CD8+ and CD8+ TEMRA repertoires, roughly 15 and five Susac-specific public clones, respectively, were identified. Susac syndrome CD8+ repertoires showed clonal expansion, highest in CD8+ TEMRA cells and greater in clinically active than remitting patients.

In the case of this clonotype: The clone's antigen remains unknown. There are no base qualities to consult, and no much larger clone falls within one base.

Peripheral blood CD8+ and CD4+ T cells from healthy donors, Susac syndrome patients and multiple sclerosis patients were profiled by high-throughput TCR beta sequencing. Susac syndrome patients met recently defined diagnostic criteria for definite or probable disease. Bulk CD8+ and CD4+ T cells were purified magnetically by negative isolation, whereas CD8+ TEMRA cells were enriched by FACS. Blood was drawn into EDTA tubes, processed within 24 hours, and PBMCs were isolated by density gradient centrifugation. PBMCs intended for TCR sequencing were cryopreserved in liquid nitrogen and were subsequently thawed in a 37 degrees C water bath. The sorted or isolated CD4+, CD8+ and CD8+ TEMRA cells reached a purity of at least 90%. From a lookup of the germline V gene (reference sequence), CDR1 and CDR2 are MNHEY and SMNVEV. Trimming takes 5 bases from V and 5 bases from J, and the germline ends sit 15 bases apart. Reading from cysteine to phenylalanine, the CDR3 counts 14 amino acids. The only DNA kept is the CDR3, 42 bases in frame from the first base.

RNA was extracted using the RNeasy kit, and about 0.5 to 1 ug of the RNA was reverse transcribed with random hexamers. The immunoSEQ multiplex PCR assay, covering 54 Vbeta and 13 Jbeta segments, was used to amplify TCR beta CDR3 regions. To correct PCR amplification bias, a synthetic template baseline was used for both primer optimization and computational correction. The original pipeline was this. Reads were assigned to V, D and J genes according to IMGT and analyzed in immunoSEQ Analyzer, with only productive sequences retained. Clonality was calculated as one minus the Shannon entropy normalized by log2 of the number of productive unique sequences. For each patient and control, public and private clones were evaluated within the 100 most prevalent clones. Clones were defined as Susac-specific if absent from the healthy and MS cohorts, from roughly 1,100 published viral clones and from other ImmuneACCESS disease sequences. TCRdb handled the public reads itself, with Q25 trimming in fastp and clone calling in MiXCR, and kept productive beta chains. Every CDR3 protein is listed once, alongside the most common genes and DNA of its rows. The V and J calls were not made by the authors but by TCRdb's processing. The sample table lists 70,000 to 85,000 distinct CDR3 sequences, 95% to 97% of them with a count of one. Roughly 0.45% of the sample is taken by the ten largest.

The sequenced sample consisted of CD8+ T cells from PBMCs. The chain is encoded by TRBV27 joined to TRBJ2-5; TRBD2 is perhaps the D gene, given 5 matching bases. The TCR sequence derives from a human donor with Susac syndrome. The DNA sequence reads TGTGCCAGCAGTCGTACCCGGGGATGGGAGACCCAGTACTTC. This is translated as CASSRTRGWETQYF.